This TCR beta chain was retrieved from a study of blood T cells in healthy people across ages. Per sample, a minimum of 6 million PBMCs were isolated. Extraction yielded at least 5 micrograms of total RNA per sample. Study-level results: Without sorted subsets, naive and antigen-experienced compartments could not be conclusively compared.

Germline V gives CDR1 SGHTA, CDR2 FQGNSA. With 5 bases removed from V and 2 bases from J, the gap between germline ends came to 12 bases. This CDR3 spans 14 amino acids. For the second PCR, which ran for roughly 6 to 11 cycles, a sample-barcoded 5' primer and a J-beta primer mix were used. From the 5' RACE reads, TCRdb called clonotypes with MiXCR, one entry per CDR3 protein. The sample has 1.5 million to 2 million distinct CDR3 sequences; roughly 28% are singletons. As regards this clonotype: Antigen specificity is unknown.

This chain links TRBV7-2 with TRBJ1-1; D gene ambiguous. This receptor was taken from a woman between 25 and 40 years old in good health. Material: blood. For the CDR3, the DNA is TGTGCCAGCAGCCCCAGCGCACGTAACACTGAAGCTTTCTTT. Translation gives CASSPSARNTEAFF. Looking up the rest from reference TRBV7-2 and TRBJ1-1 gives the full variable domain: GAGVSQSPSNKVTEKGKDVELRCDPISGHTALYWYRQSLGQGLEFLIYFQGNSAPDKSGLPSDRFSAERTGGSVSTLTIQRTQQEDSAVYLCASSPSARNTEAFFGQGTRLTVV.